The rows below give T cell receptor beta chains drawn from one sample of a study of blood T cell repertoires in COVID-19. TCRdb's table, derived via immunoSEQ multiplex PCR, lists solely in-frame clones and lacks some. The table lists 250,000 to 350,000 clones, around 85% of them singletons. The sequencing sample was made of peripheral blood. These receptors came from a human donor with COVID-19, enrolled during active disease. The donor label of this sample is uncertain. CDR3s include the opening cysteine and the closing phenylalanine or tryptophan. A D gene is named only where the DNA matches it firmly. Part of the rows lack a size; the others show once, few, many or a class for expanded clones.

v_gene: TRBV27
j_gene: TRBJ2-2
abundance: -
d_gene: TRBD2
CDR3nt: TGTGCCAGCAGTTTTGGGGGGTGGGCGGGAGGCTCCAGGAACACCGGGGAGCTGTTTTTT
CDR3aa: CASSFGGWAGGSRNTGELFF

v_gene: TRBV27
j_gene: TRBJ2-3
abundance: -
d_gene: -
CDR3nt: TGTGCCAGCAGGTCTAGCCCTAGCACAGATACGCAGTATTTT
CDR3aa: CASRSSPSTDTQYF

v_gene: TRBV6-4
j_gene: TRBJ2-2
abundance: -
d_gene: TRBD2
CDR3nt: TGTGCCAGCAGTCCCGGGACTAGTGGGACCGGGGAGCTGTTTTTT
CDR3aa: CASSPGTSGTGELFF

v_gene: TRBV28
j_gene: TRBJ1-2
abundance: -
d_gene: -
CDR3nt: TGTGCCAGCAGTCCTCCGTCAGGCCGGAATGGCTACACCTTC
CDR3aa: CASSPPSGRNGYTF

v_gene: TRBV3-1/TRBV3-2
j_gene: TRBJ1-1
abundance: -
d_gene: -
CDR3nt: TGTGCCAGCAGCCAAGTAGACAGGAACACTGAAGCTTTCTTT
CDR3aa: CASSQVDRNTEAFF

v_gene: TRBV28
j_gene: TRBJ1-2
abundance: -
d_gene: TRBD1
CDR3nt: TGTGCCAGCAGTGGTTACGGGACAGGGGATTCTAATGGCTACACCTTC
CDR3aa: CASSGYGTGDSNGYTF

v_gene: TRBV5-8
j_gene: TRBJ2-5
abundance: -
d_gene: TRBD1
CDR3nt: TGTGCCAGCAGCTACAGGGGGCTTGGTGTGACCCAGTACTTC
CDR3aa: CASSYRGLGVTQYF

v_gene: TRBV11-2
j_gene: TRBJ2-7
abundance: few
d_gene: -
CDR3nt: TGTGCCAGCAGCCTCCTAAGAGGAGCAAGGGGCTACGAGCAGTACTTC
CDR3aa: CASSLLRGARGYEQYF

v_gene: TRBV19
j_gene: TRBJ1-5
abundance: -
d_gene: -
CDR3nt: TGTGCCAGTAGCTCGACAGGATCTGAACGGACTCAGCCCCAGCATTTT
CDR3aa: CASSSTGSERTQPQHF

v_gene: TRBV29-1
j_gene: TRBJ2-3
abundance: -
d_gene: -
CDR3nt: TGCAGCGTTGGGCAGGCGAGCACAGATACGCAGTATTTT
CDR3aa: CSVGQASTDTQYF

v_gene: TRBV12-3/TRBV12-4
j_gene: TRBJ1-1
abundance: -
d_gene: -
CDR3nt: TGTGCCAGCAGTTTAGTGGGCGTTGAAGCTTTCTTT
CDR3aa: CASSLVGVEAFF

v_gene: TRBV19
j_gene: TRBJ2-7
abundance: few
d_gene: -
CDR3nt: TGTGCCAGTAGTACCGACAGTCGAGAGCAGTACTTC
CDR3aa: CASSTDSREQYF

v_gene: TRBV5-1
j_gene: TRBJ2-6
abundance: -
d_gene: -
CDR3nt: TGCGCCAGCAGCTTGGTGTCTGTCTCTGGGGCCAACGTCCTGACTTTC
CDR3aa: CASSLVSVSGANVLTF

v_gene: TRBV25-1
j_gene: TRBJ2-1
abundance: -
d_gene: -
CDR3nt: TGTGCCAGCAGTGAACAGGGCTCCTACAATGAGCAGTTCTTC
CDR3aa: CASSEQGSYNEQFF

v_gene: TRBV24-1
j_gene: TRBJ2-3
abundance: -
d_gene: TRBD2
CDR3nt: TGTGCCACCGGATGGACTAGCTCAGATACGCAGTATTTT
CDR3aa: CATGWTSSDTQYF

v_gene: TRBV19
j_gene: TRBJ1-1
abundance: -
d_gene: TRBD1
CDR3nt: TGTGCCAGTAGTAGGGGACAGGGGTACACTGAAGCTTTCTTT
CDR3aa: CASSRGQGYTEAFF

v_gene: TRBV11-3
j_gene: TRBJ2-3
abundance: -
d_gene: TRBD2
CDR3nt: TGTGCCAGCAGCACCTCACGACTAGCGGGAAGCGGCACAGATACGCAGTATTTT
CDR3aa: CASSTSRLAGSGTDTQYF

v_gene: TRBV28
j_gene: TRBJ1-1
abundance: -
d_gene: TRBD1
CDR3nt: TGTGCCAGCAGTTTAATGGACAGGAGGGGAGCTTTCTTT
CDR3aa: CASSLMDRRGAFF

v_gene: TRBV5-4
j_gene: TRBJ2-1
abundance: -
d_gene: TRBD2
CDR3nt: TGTGCCAGCGCGACTAGCCCTACCCGCCGTAACAATGAGCAGTTCTTC
CDR3aa: CASATSPTRRNNEQFF

v_gene: TRBV18
j_gene: TRBJ2-1
abundance: once
d_gene: -
CDR3nt: TGTGCCAGCTCACCACTTATTGACAGCAACTACAATGAGCAGTTCTTC
CDR3aa: CASSPLIDSNYNEQFF

v_gene: TRBV18
j_gene: TRBJ2-5
abundance: -
d_gene: TRBD2
CDR3nt: TGTGCCAGCTCACCACTTCCGAGCGGGAGAGGGGAGACCCAGTACTTC
CDR3aa: CASSPLPSGRGETQYF

v_gene: TRBV11-1
j_gene: TRBJ2-7
abundance: -
d_gene: TRBD1
CDR3nt: TGTGCCAGCAGCCTCCCTCTGGGACAGGGATACGAGCAGTACTTC
CDR3aa: CASSLPLGQGYEQYF

v_gene: TRBV6-5
j_gene: TRBJ1-2
abundance: -
d_gene: TRBD1
CDR3nt: TGTGCCAGCAGCCCCGACAGGGTCTATGGCTACACCTTC
CDR3aa: CASSPDRVYGYTF

v_gene: TRBV29-1
j_gene: TRBJ1-2
abundance: -
d_gene: -
CDR3nt: TGCAGCGTTGAAGCAGTTCCTGGCTACACCTTC
CDR3aa: CSVEAVPGYTF

v_gene: TRBV5-4
j_gene: TRBJ1-4
abundance: -
d_gene: -
CDR3nt: TGTGCCAGCAGCTTGACAGCAACTCGGAGGGAAAAACTGTTTTTT
CDR3aa: CASSLTATRREKLFF

v_gene: TRBV28
j_gene: TRBJ1-1
abundance: -
d_gene: -
CDR3nt: TGTGCCAGCAATACAGGTGGCACTGAAGCTTTCTTT
CDR3aa: CASNTGGTEAFF

v_gene: TRBV9
j_gene: TRBJ1-1
abundance: -
d_gene: -
CDR3nt: TGTGCCAGCAGCGTAGATGAGTCGAGCACTGAAGCTTTCTTT
CDR3aa: CASSVDESSTEAFF

v_gene: TRBV7-2
j_gene: TRBJ1-2
abundance: few
d_gene: TRBD1
CDR3nt: TGTGCCAGCGCGGGGGACAGGGCAAATGGCTACACCTTC
CDR3aa: CASAGDRANGYTF

v_gene: TRBV7-9
j_gene: TRBJ1-1
abundance: -
d_gene: TRBD1
CDR3nt: TGTGCCAGCAGCCGAGGGGGCGGACGGAACACTGAAGCTTTCTTT
CDR3aa: CASSRGGGRNTEAFF

v_gene: TRBV7-2
j_gene: TRBJ2-1
abundance: -
d_gene: TRBD1
CDR3nt: TGTGCCAGCAGCCCCGGGACAGGCTATTACAATGAGCAGTTCTTC
CDR3aa: CASSPGTGYYNEQFF

v_gene: TRBV6-5
j_gene: TRBJ1-6
abundance: -
d_gene: TRBD1
CDR3nt: TGTGCCAGCAGTCAAAACGGACAGGGTGGTTCACCCCTCCACTTT
CDR3aa: CASSQNGQGGSPLHF

v_gene: TRBV28
j_gene: TRBJ1-5
abundance: -
d_gene: -
CDR3nt: TGTGCCAGCACCTCGCCCCGGAGGCAGCCCCAGCATTTT
CDR3aa: CASTSPRRQPQHF

v_gene: TRBV19
j_gene: TRBJ2-1
abundance: -
d_gene: TRBD2
CDR3nt: TGTGCCAGTATGAAGGCAGCGGGAGGTTCCTACAATGAGCAGTTCTTC
CDR3aa: CASMKAAGGSYNEQFF

v_gene: TRBV19
j_gene: TRBJ1-5
abundance: -
d_gene: -
CDR3nt: TGTGCCAGTAGTATTGTTGCAGGGGAGGGCCAGCCCCAGCATTTT
CDR3aa: CASSIVAGEGQPQHF

v_gene: TRBV24-1
j_gene: TRBJ2-3
abundance: -
d_gene: -
CDR3nt: TGTGCCACCAGTGATTTGCAGACAGATACGCAGTATTTT
CDR3aa: CATSDLQTDTQYF

v_gene: TRBV25-1
j_gene: TRBJ2-2
abundance: -
d_gene: -
CDR3nt: TGTGCCAGCAGAGGAGGGACCTATGAGCTGTTTTTT
CDR3aa: CASRGGTYELFF

v_gene: TRBV19
j_gene: TRBJ1-1
abundance: -
d_gene: TRBD1
CDR3nt: TGTGCCAGTACCCCGGAAGGACAGGGGTGGACTGAAGCTTTCTTT
CDR3aa: CASTPEGQGWTEAFF

v_gene: TRBV9
j_gene: TRBJ2-3
abundance: -
d_gene: -
CDR3nt: TGTGCCAGCAGGCCGAGGGACTCCCAGCCCCCCACAGATACGCAGTATTTT
CDR3aa: CASRPRDSQPPTDTQYF

v_gene: TRBV11-2
j_gene: TRBJ2-2
abundance: -
d_gene: TRBD2
CDR3nt: TGTGCCAGCAGCTTAGAGGGACTAGCCTCCGGGGAGCTGTTTTTT
CDR3aa: CASSLEGLASGELFF

v_gene: TRBV9
j_gene: TRBJ2-7
abundance: -
d_gene: TRBD2
CDR3nt: TGTGCCAGCAGCGGGACTAGCGGGATGCTCGAGCAGTACTTC
CDR3aa: CASSGTSGMLEQYF

v_gene: TRBV5-4
j_gene: TRBJ2-1
abundance: once
d_gene: TRBD2
CDR3nt: TGTGCCAGCAGCTTGTCCCGACTAGCCGGGGTTATCGAGAATGAGCAGTTCTTC
CDR3aa: CASSLSRLAGVIENEQFF

v_gene: TRBV9
j_gene: TRBJ2-4
abundance: few
d_gene: -
CDR3nt: TGTGCCAGCAGCGCGGGACACCTAGCCAAAAACATTCAGTACTTC
CDR3aa: CASSAGHLAKNIQYF

v_gene: TRBV7-6
j_gene: TRBJ1-3
abundance: few
d_gene: -
CDR3nt: TGTGCCAGCAGCTTAAACCTAGTCTCTGGAAACACCATATATTTT
CDR3aa: CASSLNLVSGNTIYF

v_gene: TRBV15
j_gene: TRBJ2-7
abundance: -
d_gene: TRBD2
CDR3nt: TGTGCCACCAGCAGAGATGGTGCAGCGGGACAGCAGTACTTC
CDR3aa: CATSRDGAAGQQYF

v_gene: TRBV5-1
j_gene: TRBJ2-1
abundance: -
d_gene: TRBD2
CDR3nt: TGCGCCAGCAGCCCCGGAAGCGGGGGCAATGAGCAGTTCTTC
CDR3aa: CASSPGSGGNEQFF

v_gene: TRBV4-3
j_gene: TRBJ2-2
abundance: few
d_gene: -
CDR3nt: TGCGCCAGCAGCCCAAGAAGGGGTCCGAACACCGGGGAGCTGTTTTTT
CDR3aa: CASSPRRGPNTGELFF

v_gene: TRBV28
j_gene: TRBJ1-2
abundance: -
d_gene: -
CDR3nt: TGTGCCAGCACCCCTACGGACTCTTGGGGCTACACCTTC
CDR3aa: CASTPTDSWGYTF

v_gene: TRBV5-4
j_gene: TRBJ1-1
abundance: -
d_gene: TRBD1
CDR3nt: TGTGCCAGCAGACCGGGACAGACGAACACTGAAGCTTTCTTT
CDR3aa: CASRPGQTNTEAFF

v_gene: TRBV15
j_gene: TRBJ2-7
abundance: -
d_gene: TRBD2
CDR3nt: TGTGCCACCAGCCCCCGTAGCGGGAGTTCAGGCGAGCAGTACTTC
CDR3aa: CATSPRSGSSGEQYF

v_gene: TRBV7-2
j_gene: TRBJ2-1
abundance: -
d_gene: -
CDR3nt: TGTGCCAGCAGCTTAGATCAGGGCCACGATGAGCAGTTCTTC
CDR3aa: CASSLDQGHDEQFF

v_gene: TRBV6-5
j_gene: TRBJ2-3
abundance: -
d_gene: -
CDR3nt: TGTGCCAGCAGTCAGGCAGGCACAGATACGCAGTATTTT
CDR3aa: CASSQAGTDTQYF

v_gene: TRBV27
j_gene: TRBJ2-7
abundance: once
d_gene: -
CDR3nt: TGTGCCAGCAGCCCCCGAGGCCCCTACGAGCAGTACTTC
CDR3aa: CASSPRGPYEQYF

v_gene: TRBV1
j_gene: TRBJ1-2
abundance: -
d_gene: -
CDR3nt: TGCACCAGCAGCCACCACGACAGGGGGCTGATAGGCTACACCTTC
CDR3aa: CTSSHHDRGLIGYTF

v_gene: TRBV6-5
j_gene: TRBJ2-7
abundance: -
d_gene: TRBD1
CDR3nt: TGTGCCAGCATTCGGACAGGTCAAAACTCCTACGAGCAGTACTTC
CDR3aa: CASIRTGQNSYEQYF